The 11 T cell receptor beta chains given below trace back to one sample, sequenced in a study of PD-L1 blockade in urothelial cancer. Sequenced by immunoSEQ multiplex PCR; TCRdb stores in-frame clones only, minus some. The sample lists under 100,000 clones; around 91% were seen once. The time point denotes: pretreatment peripheral blood. The specimen comprised PBMCs, sampled around atezolizumab (anti-PD-L1) treatment. Source of these receptors: a man aged 55 to 69 with urothelial cancer.

J is TRBJ2-1 and V is TRBV11-1; 14 positions match TRBD2. With 6 bases clipped from V and 0 bases from J, the junction kept 4 bases outside the gene matches. Germline lookup yields CDR1 SGHAT and CDR2 FQDESV (reference sequence). CDR3 length equals 17 residues. CDR3 amino acids: CASRGLAGGRSYNEQFF. The CDR3 region has the DNA TGTGCCAGCAGAGGACTAGCGGGAGGCCGCTCCTACAATGAGCAGTTCTTC.

The chain couples TRBV2 to TRBJ2-3; 10 bases match TRBD2. From germline, CDR1 is SNHLY and CDR2 FYNNEI. With 8 bases clipped from V and 0 bases from J, the junction kept 5 bases outside the gene matches. This CDR3 contains 15 residues. CDR3 sequence: CASGLAGGSTDTQYF. The CDR3 nucleotides are TGTGCCAGCGGATTAGCGGGGGGAAGCACAGATACGCAGTATTTT.

The chain couples TRBV7-2 to TRBJ1-3; 8 bases line up with TRBD1. CDR1 SGHTA and CDR2 FQGNSA come from the germline V gene. This CDR3 spans 14 amino acids. V dropped 6 bases and J dropped 2; count of bases not matched to a gene: 3. The CDR3 loop is CASSQQGAGNTIYF. In nucleotides, the CDR3 is TGTGCCAGCAGTCAACAGGGGGCTGGAAACACCATATATTTT.

The chain recombines TRBV7-2 with TRBJ1-2, with 9 bases that match TRBD1. The CDR3 runs to 16 residues. V was pared by 1 base and J by 6 bases, with 9 bases of the junction left unmatched. Germline V gene lookup returns CDR1 SGHTA and CDR2 FQGNSA. Here the CDR3 reads CASSLVVWDRVDGYTF. The CDR3 DNA sequence: TGTGCCAGCAGCTTAGTCGTTTGGGACAGGGTTGATGGCTACACCTTC.

This chain joins TRBV28 and TRBJ2-1; TRBD1 matches 7 bases. The CDR3 consists of 17 residues. The germline V gene encodes CDR1 MDHEN and CDR2 SYDVKM. V lost 2 bases and J lost 4; bases outside the gene matches: 11. The CDR3, as DNA: TGTGCCAGCAGTTTAAGGAGACAGGGACCCCGATACAATGAGCAGTTCTTC. As protein: CASSLRRQGPRYNEQFF. Full variable domain (missing parts from reference TRBV28 and TRBJ2-1): DVKVTQSSRYLVKRTGEKVFLECVQDMDHENMFWYRQDPGLGLRLIYFSYDVKMKEKGDIPEGYSVSREKKERFSLILESASTNQTSMYLCASSLRRQGPRYNEQFFGPGTRLTVL.

The rearrangement links TRBV5-6 to TRBJ1-2; D uncertain. This CDR3 is built from 14 residues. CDR1 and CDR2 (germline): SGHDT, YYEEEE. The V gene lost 1 base and the J gene lost 7 bases, with 14 bases spanning the gap. CDR3 protein: CASSLMRVRSGYTF. The CDR3 DNA sequence: TGTGCCAGCAGCTTGATGAGGGTACGTAGTGGCTACACCTTC.

This chain links TRBV9 with TRBJ2-3, with 14 bases identical to TRBD2. Trimming took 4 bases from V and 4 from J; bases not matched to a gene: 20. This CDR3 has 21 residues. Germline V gives CDR1 SGDLS, CDR2 YYNGEE. The DNA of the CDR3 is TGTGCCAGCAGCTCACAACGACTAGCGGGGGGGGCCTCCACCGGGGCAGATACGCAGTATTTT. It specifies CASSSQRLAGGASTGADTQYF.

Of note for this clone: This CDR3 is also generated by other DNA sequences in the sample. V usage is TRBV5-1 and J usage is TRBJ1-1, with 7 bases identical to TRBD1. Germline CDR1 and CDR2: SGHRS and YFSETQ. This CDR3 has 14 residues. V lost 0 bases, J lost 3 bases, and 2 bases stayed unmatched. CDR3 loop: CASSLVQGDTEAFF. Here the CDR3 DNA reads TGCGCCAGCAGCTTGGTTCAGGGGGACACTGAAGCTTTCTTT.

V usage is TRBV7-9 and J usage is TRBJ2-7, with D possibly being TRBD1 (6 bases). The CDR3 totals 17 residues. The V gene's germline CDR1 is SEHNR and CDR2 FQNEAQ (reference sequence). V was shortened by 3 bases and J by 4 bases, with 22 bases between the two germline ends. The CDR3 protein is CASSFIPRDKIPYEQYF. For the CDR3, the DNA is TGTGCCAGCAGCTTCATTCCACGGGACAAAATTCCTTACGAGCAGTACTTC. The full variable domain, completed using reference TRBV7-9 and TRBJ2-7, is DTGVSQNPRHKITKRGQNVTFRCDPISEHNRLYWYRQTLGQGPEFLTYFQNEAQLEKSRLLSDRFSAERPKGSFSTLEIQRTEQGDSAMYLCASSFIPRDKIPYEQYFGPGTRLTVT.

The V gene is TRBV2, the J gene TRBJ1-6, with no clear D. V was pared by 4 bases and J by 0 bases, with 7 bases between. The CDR3 is made up of 15 amino acids. The germline V gene encodes CDR1 SNHLY and CDR2 FYNNEI. For the CDR3, the DNA is TGTGCCAGCAGTGCGGAGCGCTCCTATAATTCACCCCTCCACTTT. Translation gives CASSAERSYNSPLHF. The variable domain in full, completed from reference TRBV2 and TRBJ1-6, reads EPEVTQTPSHQVTQMGQEVILRCVPISNHLYFYWYRQILGQKVEFLVSFYNNEISEKSEIFDDQFSVERPDGSNFTLKIRSTKLEDSAMYFCASSAERSYNSPLHFGNGTRLTVT.

The chain has TRBV4-3 and TRBJ2-3, with TRBD2 matching over 7 bases. From germline, CDR1 is LGHNA and CDR2 YSLEER. The CDR3 is made up of 15 amino acids. V lost 1 base, J lost 2 bases, and 3 bases stayed unmatched. The CDR3 reads CASSQGSGNTDTQYF. CDR3 in DNA: TGCGCCAGCAGCCAAGGGAGCGGGAACACAGATACGCAGTATTTT.